The 18 T cell receptor beta chains below all came from one sample that was sequenced in a study of cytomegalovirus exposure and HLA in healthy donors. PCR was performed using 60 Vbeta and 13 Jbeta primers. Libraries were prepared by immunoSEQ multiplex PCR; TCRdb keeps only in-frame clonotypes and omits some of them. The sample has 65,000 to 75,000 clones, almost 70% seen once. Sequencing input: PBMCs. The receptors shown here come from a man aged 40-50 years in good health and CMV-seropositive.

The chain employs TRBV29-1 and TRBJ1-2; 7 bases fit TRBD1. V was pared by 5 bases and J by 6 bases, with 6 bases of the junction left unmatched. Germline assignment: CDR1 SQVTM and CDR2 ANQGSEA. The CDR3 extends over 12 amino acids. CDR3 coding DNA: TGCAGCGTTTCAGGGGGTAGGAATGGCTACACCTTC. Translated: CSVSGGRNGYTF.

The rearrangement uses TRBV7-3 and TRBJ1-2; a weak D match, TRBD1 (6 bases). The germline CDR1 and CDR2 sequences are SGHTA and FQGTGA. Trimming took off 5 bases at V and 4 bases at J, with 17 bases between the two ends. The CDR3 totals 15 residues. The CDR3 DNA follows: TGTGCCAGCAGCCCGCGGGGGGGGCCCCCCTATGGCTACACCTTC. Amino acid sequence: CASSPRGGPPYGYTF. The variable domain in full, completed from reference TRBV7-3 and TRBJ1-2, reads GAGVSQTPSNKVTEKGKYVELRCDPISGHTALYWYRQSLGQGPEFLIYFQGTGAADDSGLPNDRFFAVRPEGSVSTLKIQRTERGDSAVYLCASSPRGGPPYGYTFGSGTRLTVV.

The rearrangement uses TRBV27 and TRBJ1-2; possibly TRBD1 for D (5 bases). V was shortened by 4 bases and J by 2 bases, with 14 bases between the two germline ends. The CDR3 consists of 15 residues. CDR1 and CDR2 (germline): MNHEY, SMNVEV (reference sequence). The chain's CDR3 is CASSSAGGGNYGYTF. The CDR3 DNA follows: TGTGCCAGCAGTTCCGCGGGGGGGGGAAACTATGGCTACACCTTC.

There are a few counts of this clone. The genes are TRBV6-6 and TRBJ2-7; 7 bases are a match to TRBD1. Germline V lookup: CDR1 MNHNY, CDR2 SVGAGI (reference sequence). The trim removed 3 bases at V and 5 bases at J, leaving 10 bases unmatched. The CDR3 runs 15 residues. The CDR3 bases are TGTGCCAGCAGTTATCAGACAGGGACGAGGAACGAGCAGTACTTC. It yields the protein CASSYQTGTRNEQYF.

CDR3 nucleotides: TGTGCCAGCAGTCCCGTCGAGGAGGCCCAGTACTTC. Protein: CASSPVEEAQYF. The chain employs TRBV6-1 and TRBJ2-5, with D possibly being TRBD2 (5 bases). Germline V gene sequence: CDR1 MNHNS, CDR2 SASEGT. V dropped 5 bases and J dropped 9 bases, with 13 bases sitting between them. The CDR3 loop spans 12 amino acids.

The chain links TRBV4-2 to TRBJ2-3; no clear D gene. CDR3 size: 16 residues. Germline CDR1 and CDR2: LGHNA and YNFKEQ. V shed 0 bases and J shed 2 bases, with 12 bases lying between them. CDR3 residues: CASSQDSSVFTDTQYF. CDR3 DNA sequence: TGTGCCAGCAGCCAAGATTCGAGCGTATTCACAGATACGCAGTATTTT.

CDR3 nucleotide sequence: TGTGCCAGCAGCTCGGGACTAGCGGGAGGATTTGGGGCCAACGTCCTGACTTTC. It translates to CASSSGLAGGFGANVLTF. This rearrangement joins TRBV5-4 to TRBJ2-6; 15 bases are shared with TRBD2. Looked up from germline, CDR1 is SGHNT and CDR2 is YYREEE (reference sequence). The CDR3 runs 18 residues. Germline trimming cut 3 bases from V and 3 bases from J; bases unmatched to any gene: 4. Full variable domain (remainder filled in from reference TRBV5-4 and TRBJ2-6): ETGVTQSPTHLIKTRGQQVTLRCSSQSGHNTVSWYQQALGQGPQFIFQYYREEENGRGNFPPRFSGLQFPNYSSELNVNALELDDSALYLCASSSGLAGGFGANVLTFGAGSRLTVL.

In this sample, this clone turned up a few times. The V call is TRBV6-5, the J call TRBJ2-1, with TRBD2 identical over 10 bases. The CDR3 spans 14 residues. Germline CDR1 MNHEY, CDR2 SVGAGI. The V segment lost 6 bases and the J segment 7 bases; nucleotides outside the gene matches: 6. CDR3 protein: CASSLAGAGNEQFF. In DNA, the CDR3 is TGTGCCAGCAGCCTAGCGGGAGCGGGGAATGAGCAGTTCTTC.

The chain combines TRBV4-1 with TRBJ2-7; possible D gene TRBD1, 6 bases. V lost 1 base and J 4 bases, leaving 11 bases between the germline ends. This CDR3 spans 14 amino acids. The germline CDR1 and CDR2 sequences are MGHRA and YSYEKL. CDR3 region: CASSQASRGYEQYF. The CDR3 coding sequence is TGCGCCAGCAGCCAAGCGAGCAGGGGTTACGAGCAGTACTTC.

This rearrangement joins TRBV5-1 to TRBJ1-2, with D unresolved. Trimming stripped 5 bases from V and 4 bases from J, with 12 bases between. Germline lookup yields CDR1 SGHRS and CDR2 YFSETQ. The length of the CDR3 is 13 residues. This CDR3 reads CASRADASYGYTF. CDR3 sequence (DNA): TGCGCCAGCAGAGCGGATGCGTCCTATGGCTACACCTTC.

The chain employs TRBV6-6 and TRBJ1-1; TRBD1 aligns across 8 bases. The CDR3 runs 13 residues. The germline gives CDR1 MNHNY, CDR2 SVGAGI (reference sequence). J lost 5 bases, V lost 6 bases, and 5 bases had no gene match. CDR3 residues: CASSRQGKTEAFF. DNA for the CDR3: TGTGCCAGCAGCCGACAGGGGAAGACTGAAGCTTTCTTT.

This clone appeared a single time. V and J are TRBV29-1 and TRBJ1-2; D gene ambiguous. V was cut by 6 bases and J by 3 bases, with 17 bases left in between. The CDR3 has 14 residues. Looked up from germline, CDR1 is SQVTM and CDR2 is ANQGSEA. The CDR3 loop is CSVSDDWRDYGYTF. In DNA, the CDR3 is TGCAGCGTCTCAGATGACTGGCGGGACTATGGCTACACCTTC.

The V gene is TRBV25-1, the J gene TRBJ2-1; 8 bases map to TRBD1. The CDR3 spans 12 residues. Looked up from germline, CDR1 is MGHDK and CDR2 is SYGVNS. The V and J ends lost 6 bases and 8 bases, in that order; junction bases with no gene match: 3. The CDR3 DNA reads as TGTGCCAGCAGCCTACAGGGGGATGAGCAGTTCTTC. Its protein is CASSLQGDEQFF.

The gene calls are TRBV7-2 and TRBJ2-7, with TRBD1 identical over 7 bases. This CDR3 region has 15 residues. Germline values: CDR1 SGHTA, CDR2 FQGNSA. Unmatched junction bases numbered 13, after V lost 4 bases and J lost 7 bases. CDR3 loop: CASSSPGTASDEQYF. DNA for the CDR3: TGTGCCAGCAGCTCGCCGGGGACAGCCAGTGATGAGCAGTACTTC.

This clone has a single count. The V and J genes are TRBV30 and TRBJ2-7; D is perhaps TRBD1 (6 bases). The V gene's germline CDR1 is GTSNPN and CDR2 SVGIG (reference sequence). The germline V and J ends were trimmed by 0 bases and 5 bases, with 11 bases remaining between them. The length of the CDR3 is 13 residues. CDR3 protein: CAWSVRTAHEQYF. The CDR3 bases are TGTGCCTGGAGTGTGAGGACAGCCCACGAGCAGTACTTC. Looking up the rest from reference TRBV30 and TRBJ2-7 gives the full variable domain: SQTIHQWPATLVQPVGSPLSLECTVEGTSNPNLYWYRQAAGRGLQLLFYSVGIGQISSEVPQNLSASRPQDRQFILSSKKLLLSDSGFYLCAWSVRTAHEQYFGPGTRLTVT.

The rearrangement links TRBV7-9 to TRBJ2-7; 8 bases map to TRBD1. The CDR3 totals 15 residues. CDR1 is SEHNR and CDR2 is FQNEAQ in the germline V gene (reference sequence). V trimming: 4 bases; J trimming: 0 bases; junction bases outside the gene matches: 5. DNA of the CDR3: TGTGCCAGCAGCTCCCGGGACAGGTTCTCCTACGAGCAGTACTTC. This translates into CASSSRDRFSYEQYF.

As concerns this clone: At one boundary the junction diverges from the germline segment, which might be a read error. The chain is built from TRBV7-7 and TRBJ1-3; no clear D. The germline CDR1 and CDR2 sequences are SSHAT and FNYEAQ (reference sequence). The CDR3 has 16 amino acids. DNA of the CDR3: TGTGCTAGCAGCCTCAGTCGGGGTCCCCCCGGAAACACCATATATTTT. Translated: CASSLSRGPPGNTIYF.

The CDR3 is CASSSTGQGNSPLHF. Here the CDR3 DNA reads TGTGCCAGCAGTTCAACCGGACAGGGGAATTCACCCCTCCACTTT. The chain carries TRBV6-5 and TRBJ1-6; TRBD1 matches 9 bases. V lost 4 bases to trimming and J lost 7 bases; unmatched junction nucleotides: 5. In germline, CDR1 is MNHEY, CDR2 SVGAGI. The CDR3 is made up of 15 amino acids.